Listed here are 2 T cell receptor beta chains from one sample, sequenced in a study of blood T cell repertoires in COVID-19. Data came from immunoSEQ multiplex PCR; TCRdb stores just in-frame clones and leaves some out. Of about 150,000 clones listed, approximately 87% are singletons. The source material was peripheral blood. All receptors come from a man older than 75 with acute or convalescent COVID-19.

The V gene is TRBV12-3 or TRBV12-4, the J gene TRBJ1-5; D gene unclear. Trimming removed 2 bases from V and 6 bases from J, with 8 bases in between. The CDR3 is 13 residues long. CDR3 sequence: CASSLKGVQPQHF. CDR3 in DNA: TGTGCCAGCAGTTTAAAGGGAGTTCAGCCCCAGCATTTT.

The chain is built from TRBV28 and TRBJ2-3, with 7 nucleotides matching TRBD1. Unmatched junction bases numbered 13, after V lost 4 bases and J lost 6 bases. Germline-derived CDR1 and CDR2 are MDHEN and SYDVKM. The CDR3 has 16 residues. CDR3 in amino acids: CASSSTRQGFPDTQYF. CDR3 bases: TGTGCCAGCAGTTCAACACGACAGGGTTTCCCGGATACGCAGTATTTT.